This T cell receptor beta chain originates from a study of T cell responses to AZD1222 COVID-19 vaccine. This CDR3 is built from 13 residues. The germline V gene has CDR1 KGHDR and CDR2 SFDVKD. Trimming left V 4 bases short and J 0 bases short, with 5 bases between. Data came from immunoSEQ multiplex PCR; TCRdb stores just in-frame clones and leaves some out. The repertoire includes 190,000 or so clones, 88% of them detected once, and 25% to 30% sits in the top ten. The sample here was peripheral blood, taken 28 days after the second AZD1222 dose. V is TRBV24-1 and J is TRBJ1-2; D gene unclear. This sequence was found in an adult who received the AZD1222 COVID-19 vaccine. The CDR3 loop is CATSDPPNYGYTF. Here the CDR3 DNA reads TGTGCCACCAGTGACCCCCCTAACTATGGCTACACCTTC.